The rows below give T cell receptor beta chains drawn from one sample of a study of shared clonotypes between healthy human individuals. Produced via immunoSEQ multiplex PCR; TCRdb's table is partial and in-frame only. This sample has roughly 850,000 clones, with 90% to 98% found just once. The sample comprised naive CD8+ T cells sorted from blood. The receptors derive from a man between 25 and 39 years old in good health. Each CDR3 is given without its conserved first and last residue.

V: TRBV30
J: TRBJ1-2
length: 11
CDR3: AWSAGGSYGYT

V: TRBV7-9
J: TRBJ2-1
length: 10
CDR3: AGTTSGSEQF

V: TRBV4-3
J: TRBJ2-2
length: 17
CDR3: ASSQGYIPVLATGGELF

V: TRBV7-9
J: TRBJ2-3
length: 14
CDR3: ASSSKLAGDTDTQY

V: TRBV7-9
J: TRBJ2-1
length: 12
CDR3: ASKGGKSGNEQF

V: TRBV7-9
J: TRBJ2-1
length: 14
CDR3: ASSKILADSYNEQF

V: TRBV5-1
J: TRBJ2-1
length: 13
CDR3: ASSQGQGMANEQF

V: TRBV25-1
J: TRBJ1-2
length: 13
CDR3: ASSEWVAPMDGYT

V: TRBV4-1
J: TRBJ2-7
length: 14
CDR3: ASSPETSGRFYEQY

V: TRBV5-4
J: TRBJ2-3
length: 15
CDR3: ASSLGQGRPLTDTQY

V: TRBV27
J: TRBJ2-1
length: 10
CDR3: ASRPLGREQF

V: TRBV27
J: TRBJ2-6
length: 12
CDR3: ASSTGFGANVLT

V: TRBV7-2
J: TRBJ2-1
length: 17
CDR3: ASSLETSWTPSSYNEQF